Listed here are 31 T cell receptor beta chains from one sample, sequenced in a study of blood T cells in healthy people across ages. A J-beta primer mix and a sample-barcoded 5' primer were used in a second PCR of roughly 7 to 12 cycles. TCRdb ran MiXCR on the 5' RACE reads and lists one entry per CDR3 protein. This table has 660,000 or so distinct CDR3 sequences, roughly 50% appearing once. The sample consisted of blood. The receptor set was obtained from a man in his sixties in good health.

This clonotype was seen repeatedly, ten times or more. The J gene is TRBJ2-1, the V gene TRBV11-1, with D perhaps matching TRBD2 (5 bases). Germline V gene data show CDR1 as SGHAT and CDR2 as FQDESV (reference sequence). This CDR3 spans 16 amino acids. The V end was cut by 2 bases, the J end by 4 bases, with 15 bases between. The CDR3 loop is CASSLNPRPGYNEQFF. CDR3 bases: TGTGCCAGCAGCTTAAACCCCCGTCCGGGATACAATGAGCAGTTCTTC.

The table lists this clonotype with a count of one. The V and J genes are TRBV6-5 and TRBJ2-4; D gene uncertain. In germline, CDR1 is MNHEY, CDR2 SVGAGI. V lost 4 bases to trimming and J lost 4 bases, with 11 bases between them. The CDR3 contains 14 residues. The CDR3 DNA reads as TGTGCCAGCAGTTCCTCCGGGCGAAAAAACATTCAGTACTTC. This codes for CASSSSGRKNIQYF.

The chain couples TRBV14 to TRBJ2-5, with 10 bases identical to TRBD2. This CDR3 is built from 15 residues. V trimming: 1 base; J trimming: 5 bases; junction bases outside the gene matches: 4. Looked up from germline, CDR1 is SGHDN and CDR2 is FVKESK. CDR3 DNA: TGTGCCAGCAGCCAAGTCGCGGGACTAGCGGAGACCCAGTACTTC. Amino acids: CASSQVAGLAETQYF.

This chain connects TRBV7-3 to TRBJ2-5; TRBD2 might be the D (6 bases). Germline lookup yields CDR1 SGHTA and CDR2 FQGTGA. The CDR3 totals 17 residues. V was clipped by 0 bases and J by 1 base, with 15 bases between them. CDR3 in DNA: TGTGCCAGCAGCTTAACCCCCCCGGGTAGCGGCCAAGAGACCCAGTACTTC. This gives the protein CASSLTPPGSGQETQYF.

The chain is built from TRBV10-3 and TRBJ2-1; TRBD1 aligns across 8 bases. This CDR3 is 14 amino acids long. CDR1 ENHRY and CDR2 SYGVKD come from the germline V gene. V lost 7 bases, J lost 9 bases, and 11 bases stayed unmatched. CDR3: CAITNTGGGSEQFF. CDR3 DNA: TGTGCCATCACCAATACAGGGGGAGGATCTGAGCAGTTCTTC.

The chain has TRBV5-1 and TRBJ2-3, with TRBD2 matching 7 bases. This CDR3 is built from 14 residues. V was pared by 3 bases and J by 4 bases, with 5 bases of the junction left unmatched. Germline loops: CDR1 SGHRS, CDR2 YFSETQ. CDR3 amino acids: CASSSRLAPDTQYF. CDR3 in DNA: TGCGCCAGCAGCTCAAGACTAGCCCCAGATACGCAGTATTTT.

This clonotype has only a few counts. DNA of the CDR3: TGTGCCACCAGCAGCTTCCGGGACAGGGTAGATGAGCAGTTCTTC. Translation: CATSSFRDRVDEQFF. This chain uses TRBV15 with TRBJ2-1; 9 bases agree with TRBD1. Germline values: CDR1 LNHNV, CDR2 YYDKDF (reference sequence). V shed 3 bases, J shed 8 bases, and the junction held 8 bases outside the gene matches. The CDR3 spans 15 residues.

The DNA of the CDR3 is TGCAGTGCCCGATCGACAGGGCAATATGGCTACACCTTC. It specifies CSARSTGQYGYTF. The chain uses TRBV20-1 and TRBJ1-2, with TRBD1 matching over 7 bases. Looked up from germline, CDR1 is DFQATT and CDR2 is SNEGSKA (reference sequence). V lost 6 bases and J lost 5; bases outside the gene matches: 9. This CDR3 contains 13 residues.

This clonotype appeared a few times. The chain recombines TRBV7-2 with TRBJ2-5; 12 bases agree with TRBD2. V shed 0 bases, J shed 5 bases, and the junction held 4 bases outside the gene matches. This CDR3 has 16 residues. CDR1 and CDR2 (germline): SGHTA, FQGNSA. CDR3 residues: CASSLALAGGRETQYF. CDR3 DNA sequence: TGTGCCAGCAGCTTAGCGCTAGCGGGGGGGCGGGAGACCCAGTACTTC.

There are a few counts of this clonotype. The chain recombines TRBV28 with TRBJ2-1, with 7 bases matching TRBD1. The CDR3 runs 14 residues. Trimming at V came to 4 bases and at J to 4 bases, leaving 4 bases not matched to a gene. CDR1 is MDHEN and CDR2 is SYDVKM in the germline V gene. CDR3 residues: CASSSGQDYNEQFF. The CDR3 DNA is TGTGCCAGCAGTTCCGGACAGGATTACAATGAGCAGTTCTTC.

This clonotype was seen more than once but under ten times. The chain uses TRBV6-5 and TRBJ2-4; no clear D gene. CDR3 size: 15 residues. Germline V gene lookup returns CDR1 MNHEY and CDR2 SVGAGI. V lost 0 bases, J lost 13 bases, and 19 bases lay in between. The DNA for the CDR3 is TGTGCCAGCAGTTACTCCTCGGGTTTCCCCTCGGAGCAGTACTTC. The encoded protein is CASSYSSGFPSEQYF.

This sequence joins TRBV20-1 and TRBJ2-5; no clear D gene. This CDR3 has 11 residues. Looked up from germline, CDR1 is DFQATT and CDR2 is SNEGSKA (reference sequence). Trimming took off 4 bases at V and 1 base at J, with 4 bases between the two ends. The CDR3 region has the DNA TGCAGTGCTATCGGCCAAGAGACCCAGTACTTC. Its translation is CSAIGQETQYF.

The chain carries TRBV7-2 and TRBJ1-5, with 7 bases lining up with TRBD1. Germline V CDR1 and CDR2: SGHTA, FQGNSA. The CDR3 has 15 residues. V trimming: 5 bases; J trimming: 2 bases; junction bases outside the gene matches: 6. CDR3 in amino acids: CASSPRTGGNQPQHF. In nucleotides, the CDR3 is TGTGCCAGCAGCCCACGGACAGGAGGCAATCAGCCCCAGCATTTT.

Concerning this clonotype: The junction departs from germline at one end; a sequencing error may be responsible. The V and J genes are TRBV24-1 and TRBJ2-1; D not certain. Germline assignment: CDR1 KGHDR and CDR2 SFDVKD. CDR3 length equals 14 residues. This CDR3 reads CAASDNAGVAKQFF. In nucleotides, the CDR3 is TGTGCCGCCAGTGATAACGCCGGAGTCGCTAAGCAGTTCTTC.

This chain joins TRBV10-3 and TRBJ2-7; the match to TRBD2 covers 7 bases. In germline, CDR1 is ENHRY, CDR2 SYGVKD. The CDR3 covers 14 residues. Trimming cost V 10 bases and J 5 bases; bases outside gene matches: 14. For the CDR3, the DNA is TGTGCCAGTCAAAGCGGGACGGAACTCCACGAGCAGTACTTC. Amino acid sequence: CASQSGTELHEQYF.

This clonotype was counted many times. The rearrangement links TRBV25-1 to TRBJ2-5; D uncertain. Germline lookup yields CDR1 MGHDK and CDR2 SYGVNS. The CDR3 is made up of 13 amino acids. The V gene lost 6 bases and the J gene lost 2 bases, with 10 bases spanning the gap. This CDR3 reads CASSRTEQETQYF. The CDR3, as DNA: TGTGCCAGCAGCCGGACGGAGCAAGAGACCCAGTACTTC.

The rearrangement joins TRBV9 to TRBJ2-2; D is ambiguous. Deletions cut 0 bases from V and 4 bases from J, with 10 bases between. The CDR3 consists of 15 residues. Germline CDR1 and CDR2: SGDLS and YYNGEE. CDR3 nucleotides: TGTGCCAGCAGCGTAGGGTCGGCTGGCACCGGGGAGCTGTTTTTT. It encodes CASSVGSAGTGELFF.

The V call is TRBV9, the J call TRBJ2-7, with unresolved D. V was cut by 1 base and J by 2 bases, with 13 bases left in between. The germline gives CDR1 SGDLS, CDR2 YYNGEE. The CDR3 contains 15 residues. The DNA for the CDR3 is TGTGCCAGCAGCGTATCCGACCAAACCACCTACGAGCAGTACTTC. Translating gives CASSVSDQTTYEQYF. Based on the CDR3 plus reference TRBV9 and TRBJ2-7, the full variable domain is DSGVTQTPKHLITATGQRVTLRCSPRSGDLSVYWYQQSLDQGLQFLIQYYNGEERAKGNILERFSAQQFPDLHSELNLSSLELGDSALYFCASSVSDQTTYEQYFGPGTRLTVT.

The V call is TRBV9, the J call TRBJ2-5; 10 bases are shared with TRBD2. This CDR3 spans 16 amino acids. Per germline, CDR1 SGDLS and CDR2 YYNGEE. V lost 0 bases to trimming and J lost 11 bases; unmatched junction nucleotides: 13. The CDR3 here is CASSVDIAGGTDTQYF. The CDR3 bases are TGTGCCAGCAGCGTAGATATAGCGGGGGGCACAGATACGCAGTACTTC.

V and J are TRBV7-2 and TRBJ2-1, with D unresolved. The CDR3 extends over 13 amino acids. V was cut by 9 bases and J by 9 bases, with 18 bases left in between. Looked up from germline, CDR1 is SGHTA and CDR2 is FQGNSA. The CDR3 nucleotides are TGTGCCAGTACCTCTAGTAACAATGTTGAGCAGTTCTTC. It translates to CASTSSNNVEQFF.

This clonotype came up a few times. J is TRBJ2-7 and V is TRBV2; no firm D call. Germline loops: CDR1 SNHLY, CDR2 FYNNEI. Trimming left V 3 bases short and J 6 bases short, with 15 bases between. The CDR3 is 14 residues long. CDR3: CASSEPGAVGEQYF. Written as DNA, the CDR3 is TGTGCCAGCAGTGAGCCCGGCGCGGTCGGCGAGCAGTACTTC.

The count of this clonotype is one. The chain recombines TRBV25-1 with TRBJ2-4, with D unclear. The CDR3 is 13 amino acids. Trimming took 0 bases from V and 1 from J, leaving 1 base between them. In germline, CDR1 is MGHDK, CDR2 SYGVNS. CDR3 sequence: CASSEYAKNIQYF. CDR3 DNA sequence: TGTGCCAGCAGTGAATATGCCAAAAACATTCAGTACTTC.

This clonotype has a handful of counts. The rearrangement uses TRBV4-1 and TRBJ1-2; the D gene is possibly TRBD1 (5 bases). The CDR3 spans 16 residues. Trimming pared 3 bases from V and 4 bases from J, leaving 18 bases between. Germline V CDR1 and CDR2: MGHRA, YSYEKL. CDR3 residues: CASSHPDRPRFYGYTF. CDR3 coding DNA: TGCGCCAGCAGCCACCCCGACAGACCTCGCTTCTATGGCTACACCTTC.

The chain links TRBV29-1 to TRBJ2-3; D gene unclear. Germline values: CDR1 SQVTM, CDR2 ANQGSEA. V lost 2 bases and J lost 6, with 3 bases in between. The CDR3 length is 10 residues. The CDR3 is CSVEWDTQYF. DNA of the CDR3: TGCAGCGTTGAATGGGATACGCAGTATTTT.

This clonotype showed up just a few times. The V gene is TRBV7-2, the J gene TRBJ1-6; D is uncertain. The CDR3 sequence is 14 residues long. V was cut by 1 base and J by 7 bases, with 8 bases left in between. Germline V gene data show CDR1 as SGHTA and CDR2 as FQGNSA. The CDR3 region has the DNA TGTGCCAGCAGCTTAGTGACCGTAAATTCACCCCTCCACTTT. The encoded protein is CASSLVTVNSPLHF.

The rearrangement joins TRBV14 to TRBJ1-4; D might be TRBD1 (6 bases). Between the trimmed V and J ends, which lost 4 bases and 5 bases, there was a span of 14 bases. Germline V gene lookup returns CDR1 SGHDN and CDR2 FVKESK. The CDR3 length is 15 residues. The CDR3 sequence is CASSLRTGRNEKLFF. As DNA, the CDR3 is TGTGCCAGCAGCCTCCGCACAGGGAGAAATGAAAAACTGTTTTTT.

The chain employs TRBV7-2 and TRBJ1-6; D unclear. Germline CDR1 and CDR2: SGHTA and FQGNSA. This CDR3 is built from 13 residues. Trimming shortened V by 5 bases and J by 8 bases, and 10 bases separated the two germline ends. The CDR3 loop is CASSLYRDSPLHF. The CDR3 nucleotides are TGTGCCAGCAGCCTATATCGGGATTCACCCCTCCACTTT.

V gene TRBV12-3 or TRBV12-4 combines with J gene TRBJ2-1; D possibly uses TRBD1 or TRBD2 (6 bases each). The CDR3 is 13 residues long. V lost 4 bases and J lost 12, with 16 bases in between. The CDR3 DNA is TGTGCCAGCAGTTCCATGGAGGGACAAAGGCAGTTCTTC. It specifies CASSSMEGQRQFF.

The rearrangement joins TRBV9 to TRBJ2-3, with 7 bases that match TRBD1. Germline-derived CDR1 and CDR2 are SGDLS and YYNGEE. With 3 bases clipped from V and 1 base from J, the junction kept 5 bases outside the gene matches. This CDR3 is 15 amino acids long. In DNA, the CDR3 is TGTGCCAGCAGCGAAGACAGGGTGGGCACAGATACGCAGTATTTT. Its protein product is CASSEDRVGTDTQYF.

This rearrangement joins TRBV6-1 to TRBJ2-5, with D uncertain. This CDR3 has 16 residues. Germline V lookup: CDR1 MNHNS, CDR2 SASEGT. V was trimmed by 4 bases and J by 1 base, leaving 16 bases between them. Here the CDR3 DNA reads TGTGCCAGCAGTGCTGCGAGTCAGCTCCGCCAAGAGACCCAGTACTTC. Its protein is CASSAASQLRQETQYF.

This rearrangement joins TRBV4-1 to TRBJ2-1, with D perhaps TRBD1 (5 bases). V dropped 5 bases and J dropped 9 bases, with 26 bases sitting between them. CDR3 length equals 17 residues. Germline V lookup: CDR1 MGHRA, CDR2 YSYEKL. CDR3 residues: CASSFPRATPLVGEQFF. Written as DNA, the CDR3 is TGCGCCAGCAGCTTCCCCAGGGCGACCCCTTTAGTGGGTGAGCAGTTCTTC.